Presented here are 29 T cell receptor beta chains from one specimen sequenced in a study of blood T cell repertoires in COVID-19 (dated by TCRdb to 2018 to 2021). Libraries were made using the immunoSEQ multiplex PCR assay. In TCRdb, the immuneACCESS table is reduced to in-frame sequences with V and J assigned. These tables do not hold every clone; where another copy was compared, an unresolved V gene accounts for under half, and the others remain unexplained. The sample table holds about 190,000 clones, of which approximately 87% were seen once. The ten largest make up around 12% of the sample. Sequencing used peripheral blood. The source is a woman aged 70-85 years with COVID-19, enrolled during active disease.

CDR3 amino acids: CASSLDGGSEQYF. As DNA, the CDR3 is TGTGCCAGCAGCTTAGATGGCGGCAGCGAGCAGTACTTC. The chain uses TRBV11-3 and TRBJ2-7, with no clear D. CDR3 length: 13 residues. CDR1 SGHNT and CDR2 YENEEA come from the germline V gene. V was clipped by 0 bases and J by 6 bases, with 9 bases between them.

This chain uses TRBV5-4 with TRBJ1-1; 7 bases are shared with TRBD1. The germline gives CDR1 SGHNT, CDR2 YYREEE (reference sequence). V dropped 4 bases and J dropped 0; count of bases not matched to a gene: 9. This CDR3 is 16 amino acids long. CDR3 nucleotide sequence: TGTGCCAGCAGCCTTCCGACAGGGCGGGTGAACACTGAAGCTTTCTTT. Its translation: CASSLPTGRVNTEAFF.

The rearrangement joins TRBV30 to TRBJ1-2, with TRBD1 as a possible D gene (5 bases). Germline values: CDR1 GTSNPN, CDR2 SVGIG (reference sequence). Trimming took off 3 bases at V and 4 bases at J, with 15 bases between the two ends. CDR3 length equals 14 residues. CDR3 sequence: CAWRDGGDGYGYTF. CDR3 nucleotides: TGTGCCTGGAGGGATGGAGGGGACGGCTATGGCTACACCTTC.

The V call is TRBV4-3, the J call TRBJ2-1; 15 bases map to TRBD2. V trimming: 2 bases; J trimming: 8 bases; junction bases outside the gene matches: 13. CDR3 length equals 19 residues. The V gene's germline CDR1 is LGHNA and CDR2 YSLEER. CDR3 region: CASSQNVIRTSGRVDEQFF. The CDR3 coding sequence is TGCGCCAGCAGCCAAAATGTCATCAGGACTAGCGGGAGGGTGGATGAGCAGTTCTTC.

V and J are TRBV5-5 and TRBJ2-4; 10 positions match TRBD1. The germline CDR1 and CDR2 sequences are SGHKS and YYEKEE (reference sequence). With V trimmed by 4 bases and J by 0 bases, 10 bases remained unmatched. The CDR3 contains 18 residues. CDR3 amino acids: CASSPGTGDRGAKNIQYF. The CDR3 DNA follows: TGTGCCAGCAGCCCGGGGACAGGGGATAGGGGAGCCAAAAACATTCAGTACTTC.

The chain employs TRBV24-1 and TRBJ2-2, with 8 bases matching TRBD2. J was trimmed by 0 bases and V by 4 bases; bases with no gene match: 6. Germline assignment: CDR1 KGHDR and CDR2 SFDVKD. This CDR3 spans 17 amino acids. The CDR3 sequence is CATSDPGGGTNTGELFF. CDR3 DNA sequence: TGTGCCACCAGTGACCCCGGGGGGGGCACGAACACCGGGGAGCTGTTTTTT.

V gene TRBV19 combines with J gene TRBJ2-1; 8 bases are a match to TRBD2. Trimming at V came to 3 bases and at J to 2 bases, leaving 6 bases not matched to a gene. Per the germline V gene, CDR1 is LNHDA and CDR2 is SQIVND (reference sequence). This CDR3 spans 16 amino acids. CDR3 in amino acids: CASSIYGSGAYNEQFF. DNA for the CDR3: TGTGCCAGTAGTATCTACGGTAGCGGGGCCTACAATGAGCAGTTCTTC.

The chain recombines TRBV12-2 with TRBJ1-1. TRBV12-2 is noted as a pseudogene. The CDR3 extends over 13 amino acids. In nucleotides, the CDR3 is TGTGCAAGTCGCTCTCCTAAGAACACTGAAGCTTTCTTT. It is translated as CASRSPKNTEAFF.

The chain combines TRBV7-9 with TRBJ2-2; the D gene is possibly TRBD2 (6 bases). Germline CDR1 reads SEHNR; CDR2 reads FQNEAQ (reference sequence). V was trimmed by 4 bases and J by 4 bases, leaving 10 bases between them. The CDR3 is 14 amino acids. CDR3 in DNA: TGTGCCAGCAGCTGGATCGGGGGCACCGGGGAGCTGTTTTTT. It codes for CASSWIGGTGELFF.

This chain connects TRBV15 to TRBJ2-1; 7 nucleotides align to TRBD2. Germline loops: CDR1 LNHNV, CDR2 YYDKDF (reference sequence). V was pared by 2 bases and J by 7 bases, with 5 bases of the junction left unmatched. The CDR3 contains 14 residues. The CDR3 nucleotides read TGTGCCACCAGCAGAACTAATAGCGGGAATGAGCAGTTCTTC. Encoded protein: CATSRTNSGNEQFF.

The genes are TRBV4-3 and TRBJ1-2; tentative D call: TRBD1 (6 bases). The CDR3 is made up of 16 amino acids. Germline assignment: CDR1 LGHNA and CDR2 YSLEER. Trimming cost V 0 bases and J 4 bases, with 15 bases left between them. Here the CDR3 reads CASSQDLRGAIYGYTF. The CDR3 bases are TGCGCCAGCAGCCAAGATCTTCGGGGGGCGATCTATGGCTACACCTTC.

There are a few counts of this clone. The V gene is TRBV29-1, the J gene TRBJ1-1; 7 nucleotides line up with TRBD1. Losses at the gene ends were 6 bases for V and 1 base for J; bases not matched to a gene: 5. Germline CDR1 is SQVTM and CDR2 is ANQGSEA. This CDR3 is 13 amino acids long. Written as DNA, the CDR3 is TGCAGCGTACAAGGGACAGCGAACACTGAAGCTTTCTTT. As protein: CSVQGTANTEAFF.

The J gene is TRBJ2-2, the V gene TRBV19; D is possibly TRBD2 (6 bases). Trimming stripped 8 bases from V and 7 bases from J, with 14 bases between. Germline CDR1 is LNHDA and CDR2 is SQIVND (reference sequence). CDR3 length: 13 amino acids. The CDR3 reads CASREGGGGELFF. CDR3 DNA: TGTGCCAGTCGCGAGGGAGGAGGCGGGGAGCTGTTTTTT.

This clone showed up just a few times. This chain joins TRBV10-3 and TRBJ2-2; perhaps TRBD1 as D (6 bases). There are 15 residues in the CDR3. Trimming removed 7 bases at V and 0 bases at J, with 12 bases between. Germline loops: CDR1 ENHRY, CDR2 SYGVKD. DNA for the CDR3: TGTGCCATCACCCCGGGACACACGAACACCGGGGAGCTGTTTTTT. Its protein product is CAITPGHTNTGELFF.

The chain joins TRBV5-5 to TRBJ1-1, with D perhaps TRBD1 (5 bases). This CDR3 spans 16 amino acids. From germline, CDR1 is SGHKS and CDR2 YYEKEE (reference sequence). V was clipped by 2 bases and J by 5 bases, with 19 bases between them. CDR3 nucleotides: TGTGCCAGCAGCTTAAGGTTCGGGGGGTCGAGGACTGAAGCTTTCTTT. It encodes CASSLRFGGSRTEAFF.

This sequence joins TRBV7-2 and TRBJ2-1; 7 bases align to TRBD1. The V segment lost 1 base and the J segment 10 bases; nucleotides outside the gene matches: 4. This CDR3 contains 13 residues. Germline V gives CDR1 SGHTA, CDR2 FQGNSA. CDR3: CASSLGKDREQFF. The DNA for the CDR3 is TGTGCCAGCAGCTTAGGGAAGGACAGGGAGCAGTTCTTC.

The gene calls are TRBV15 and TRBJ1-1, with D tentatively TRBD1 (5 bases). V gave up 3 bases and J gave up 5 bases, with 16 bases separating them. CDR1 is LNHNV, CDR2 YYDKDF, per germline (reference sequence). This CDR3 has 15 amino acids. The CDR3 coding sequence is TGTGCCACCAGCAGTCTAGAGCCCGGGGGAACTGAAGCTTTCTTT. As protein: CATSSLEPGGTEAFF.

The chain recombines TRBV3-1 (or the pseudogene TRBV3-2) with TRBJ1-2, with TRBD1 identical over 9 bases. V gave up 4 bases and J gave up 7 bases; unmatched junction bases: 4. In germline, CDR1 is LGHDT, CDR2 YNNKEL (reference sequence). The CDR3 contains 13 residues. The CDR3 DNA is TGTGCCAGCAGCCTTACAGGGGGCGGTGGCTACACCTTC. Translated: CASSLTGGGGYTF.

This clone is a singleton in its sample. The chain is built from TRBV14 and TRBJ1-1, with 8 bases fitting TRBD1. Germline CDR1 is SGHDN and CDR2 is FVKESK. V dropped 4 bases and J dropped 6; count of bases not matched to a gene: 10. The CDR3 extends over 15 amino acids. The CDR3 DNA reads TGTGCCAGCAGCCCACTGACAGGGGTGGTCGCTGAAGCTTTCTTT. Protein product: CASSPLTGVVAEAFF.

The chain links TRBV9 to TRBJ2-3, with D possibly matching TRBD2 (6 bases). Trimming removed 0 bases at V and 5 bases at J, with 16 bases between. The CDR3 consists of 16 residues. The V gene's germline CDR1 is SGDLS and CDR2 YYNGEE. The CDR3 region has the DNA TGTGCCAGCAGCGTAGGTGCGGGGCCACCCCAAGATACGCAGTATTTT. This codes for CASSVGAGPPQDTQYF.

The CDR3 DNA reads as TGTGCCAGCAGTAGAGACAGGGTCGGGGAGACCCAGTACTTC. Translation: CASSRDRVGETQYF. J is TRBJ2-5 and V is TRBV2, with TRBD1 matching 7 bases. This CDR3 contains 14 residues. Trimming cost V 5 bases and J 5 bases; bases outside gene matches: 8. Germline V gene data show CDR1 as SNHLY and CDR2 as FYNNEI.

J is TRBJ1-5 and V is TRBV19; 8 bases match TRBD1. The germline V gene has CDR1 LNHDA and CDR2 SQIVND (reference sequence). The CDR3 extends over 15 amino acids. V shed 5 bases, J shed 7 bases, and the junction held 10 bases outside the gene matches. The CDR3 nucleotides read TGTGCCAGTAGTTCGACAGGGGCTGGGTGGCAGCCCCAGCATTTT. Its protein is CASSSTGAGWQPQHF.

V gene TRBV11-2 combines with J gene TRBJ2-7; D may be TRBD2 (9 bases). With 5 bases removed from V and 0 bases from J, the gap between germline ends came to 26 bases. CDR3 length: 19 amino acids. The germline V gene encodes CDR1 SGHAT and CDR2 FQNNGV. Here the CDR3 DNA reads TGTGCCAGCAGCCCCAGGACAGGGTGGGCTAGCGGGATCTCCTACGAGCAGTACTTC. Amino acid sequence: CASSPRTGWASGISYEQYF. Looking up the rest from reference TRBV11-2 and TRBJ2-7 gives the full variable domain: EAGVAQSPRYKIIEKRQSVAFWCNPISGHATLYWYQQILGQGPKLLIQFQNNGVVDDSQLPKDRFSAERLKGVDSTLKIQPAKLEDSAVYLCASSPRTGWASGISYEQYFGPGTRLTVT.

This clone came up a few times. The rearrangement links TRBV10-3 to TRBJ2-7; 10 bases fit TRBD2. Trimming removed 1 base from V and 2 bases from J; junction bases left unmatched: 2. The CDR3 has 15 residues. Germline CDR1 and CDR2: ENHRY and SYGVKD. CDR3 region: CAISEWTSGTYEQYF. The DNA for the CDR3 is TGTGCCATCAGTGAGTGGACTAGCGGAACCTACGAGCAGTACTTC.

The chain joins TRBV6-1 to TRBJ1-2; 9 nucleotides align to TRBD1. CDR3 length: 16 amino acids. CDR1 MNHNS and CDR2 SASEGT come from the germline V gene. V shed 0 bases, J shed 7 bases, and the junction held 9 bases outside the gene matches. CDR3 sequence (DNA): TGTGCCAGCAGTGAAGCAGGACAGGGGTCGGCCGGTGGCTACACCTTC. Its translation: CASSEAGQGSAGGYTF.

The V call is TRBV7-9, the J call TRBJ1-2; 7 nucleotides match TRBD1. Germline V gene data show CDR1 as SEHNR and CDR2 as FQNEAQ (reference sequence). Trimming at V came to 2 bases and at J to 5 bases, leaving 8 bases not matched to a gene. The CDR3 spans 15 residues. CDR3 in amino acids: CASSLPLQGLYGYTF. In DNA form, the CDR3 reads TGTGCCAGCAGCTTACCCCTACAGGGGCTATATGGCTACACCTTC.

The chain carries TRBV7-6 and TRBJ2-1; TRBD2 aligns across 13 bases. J lost 6 bases, V lost 4 bases, and 3 bases had no gene match. The CDR3 contains 15 residues. Germline CDR1 SGHVS, CDR2 FNYEAQ. CDR3 coding DNA: TGTGCCAGCAGCTCTCGACTAGCGGGAGGCAATGAGCAGTTCTTC. It is translated as CASSSRLAGGNEQFF. The complete variable domain, with remaining parts taken from reference TRBV7-6 and TRBJ2-1, reads GAGVSQSPRYKVTKRGQDVALRCDPISGHVSLYWYRQALGQGPEFLTYFNYEAQQDKSGLPNDRFSAERPEGSISTLTIQRTEQRDSAMYRCASSSRLAGGNEQFFGPGTRLTVL.

This clone was seen only once. This rearrangement joins TRBV7-3 to TRBJ1-1, with D maybe TRBD1 (5 bases). Trimming stripped 5 bases from V and 1 base from J, with 8 bases between. The length of the CDR3 is 13 residues. Germline V gives CDR1 SGHTA, CDR2 FQGTGA. CDR3: CASSQTANTEAFF. The DNA for the CDR3 is TGTGCCAGCAGCCAGACAGCGAACACTGAAGCTTTCTTT.

This sequence joins TRBV19 and TRBJ2-3, with D possibly TRBD2 on 6 matching bases. Germline V gene lookup returns CDR1 LNHDA and CDR2 SQIVND (reference sequence). The CDR3 contains 15 residues. Trimming cost V 5 bases and J 4 bases, with 16 bases left between them. DNA for the CDR3: TGTGCCAGTAGTCCGAGGGCGGGACTGTCAGATACGCAGTATTTT. Translated: CASSPRAGLSDTQYF.